The clone carrying this T cell receptor (beta chain) was seen a handful of times. Its matching antigen is unknown. TCRdb re-called the 5' RACE reads with MiXCR, one entry per CDR3 protein. The sample shows a few hundred thousand distinct CDR3 sequences, 20% to 30% of them seen only once. These data are taken from a study of T-cell memory formation after mild COVID-19. Findings and limits, study-wide: Cross-reactive memory seemingly joined, as some responding clones were found in pre-infection memory. Second-wave clones peaking on day 37 lacked confirmed SARS-CoV-2 specificity.

The CDR3 length is 16 residues. Germline loops: CDR1 KGHSH, CDR2 LQKENI. The trim removed 4 bases at V and 10 bases at J, leaving 15 bases unmatched. The chain has TRBV18 and TRBJ2-1; TRBD1 aligns across 8 bases. The source material was PBMCs or a T cell subset sorted from them (not recorded which). The receptor was isolated from an adult woman who had mild COVID-19 (a few samples of this study predate the infection). Cell type and time point are not known. The CDR3 DNA sequence: TGTGCCAGCTCACTAGACAGGGGCGGCACATCAGGAGAGCAGTTCTTC. It codes for CASSLDRGGTSGEQFF.